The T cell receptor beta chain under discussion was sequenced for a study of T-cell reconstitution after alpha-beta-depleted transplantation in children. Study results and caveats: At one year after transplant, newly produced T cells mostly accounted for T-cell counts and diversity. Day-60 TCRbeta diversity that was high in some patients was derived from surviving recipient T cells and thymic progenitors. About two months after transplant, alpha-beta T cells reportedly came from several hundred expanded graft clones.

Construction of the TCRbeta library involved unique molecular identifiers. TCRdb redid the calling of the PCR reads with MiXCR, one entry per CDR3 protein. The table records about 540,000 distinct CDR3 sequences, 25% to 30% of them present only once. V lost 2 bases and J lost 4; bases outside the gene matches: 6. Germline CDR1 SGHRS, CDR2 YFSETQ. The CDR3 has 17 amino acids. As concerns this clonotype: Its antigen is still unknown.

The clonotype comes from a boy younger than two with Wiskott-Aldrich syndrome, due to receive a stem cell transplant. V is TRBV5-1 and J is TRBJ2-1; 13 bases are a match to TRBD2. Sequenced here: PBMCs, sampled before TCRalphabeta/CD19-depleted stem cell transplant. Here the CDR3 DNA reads TGCGCCAGCAGCTTTGGACTAGCGGGAGATACGTACAATGAGCAGTTCTTC. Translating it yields CASSFGLAGDTYNEQFF.